These 11 T cell receptor beta chains came from one sample sequenced in a study of blood T cells in healthy people across ages. Next came a second PCR, run for roughly 6 to 11 cycles, which used a sample-barcoded 5' primer along with a J-beta primer mix. MiXCR was run by TCRdb on the 5' RACE reads, yielding one entry per CDR3 protein. The table shows about a million distinct CDR3 sequences, with roughly two fifths occurring only once. Material for sequencing was blood. The receptors stem from a man between 18 and 35 years old in good health.

Comment on this clonotype: The junction does not match germline at one end; this may be a read error. This chain uses TRBV29-1 with TRBJ1-1; D perhaps matches TRBD1 (5 bases). The V gene's germline CDR1 is SQVTM and CDR2 ANQGSEA. This CDR3 comprises 15 residues. For the CDR3, the DNA is TGCAGCGTTGACGGAAGGGGCTCTATGAACACTCAAGCTTTCTTT. Its translation: CSVDGRGSMNTQAFF.

This clonotype was observed a handful of times. The V gene is TRBV6-2 or TRBV6-3, the J gene TRBJ1-5; weak D call: TRBD1 (6 bases). Germline values: CDR1 MNHEY, CDR2 SVGEGT. V was pared by 6 bases and J by 4 bases, with 16 bases between. CDR3 size: 15 residues. The CDR3, as DNA: TGTGCCAGCAGAGTACAGGGCGGAGGAAATCAGCCCCAGCATTTT. It codes for CASRVQGGGNQPQHF.

The J gene is TRBJ1-1, the V gene TRBV2; unclear D gene. Germline CDR1 and CDR2: SNHLY and FYNNEI. There are 11 residues in the CDR3. Trimming stripped 8 bases from V and 4 bases from J, with 8 bases between. CDR3 sequence: CASLTFTEAFF. The DNA for the CDR3 is TGTGCCAGCCTGACTTTCACTGAAGCTTTCTTT.

The chain is built from TRBV25-1 and TRBJ2-1; D might be TRBD1 or TRBD2, each matching 5 bases. The CDR3 has 17 amino acids. In germline, CDR1 is MGHDK, CDR2 SYGVNS. Trimming removed 1 base at V and 0 bases at J, with 13 bases between. CDR3 loop: CASSESGAGSSYNEQFF. As DNA, the CDR3 is TGTGCCAGCAGTGAATCCGGGGCCGGCAGCTCCTACAATGAGCAGTTCTTC.

This clonotype showed up just a few times. This chain connects TRBV12-3 or TRBV12-4 to TRBJ2-3; the D is unclear. The V end was cut by 3 bases, the J end by 10 bases, with 8 bases between. The CDR3 consists of 11 residues. The CDR3 DNA follows: TGTGCCAGCAGTTTTCAGTACCCGCAGTATTTT. Protein: CASSFQYPQYF.

V usage is TRBV5-6 and J usage is TRBJ1-2, with D unclear. In germline, CDR1 is SGHDT, CDR2 YYEEEE. The CDR3 extends over 12 amino acids. V was pared by 0 bases and J by 7 bases, with 7 bases between. For the CDR3, the DNA is TGTGCCAGCAGCTTGGTCAGGTCTGGCTACACCTTC. It codes for CASSLVRSGYTF.

This clonotype has a handful of counts. The rearrangement joins TRBV12-3 or TRBV12-4 to TRBJ1-5; 8 bases are shared with TRBD1. V shed 5 bases and J 8 bases; nucleotides not matched to a gene: 8. The CDR3 loop spans 14 amino acids. CDR3 loop: CASSPTGGSEPQHF. The CDR3 DNA reads TGTGCCAGCAGTCCAACAGGGGGGAGTGAGCCCCAGCATTTT.

The V and J genes are TRBV6-6 and TRBJ2-2; D is perhaps TRBD1 or TRBD2 (6 bases each). Trimming pared 8 bases from V and 3 bases from J, leaving 10 bases between. The CDR3 covers 13 residues. Germline V CDR1 and CDR2: MNHNY, SVGAGI (reference sequence). The CDR3, as DNA: TGTGCCAGCGGGGGGCCCTACACCGGGGAGCTGTTTTTT. Translating gives CASGGPYTGELFF.

Here the CDR3 DNA reads TGTGCCAGCAGCCAAAGCCCCTGGGGGTGGACTGAAGCTTTCTTT. This encodes CASSQSPWGWTEAFF. This chain joins TRBV3-1 and TRBJ1-1; possibly TRBD1 for D (5 bases). V was pared by 2 bases and J by 5 bases, with 15 bases between. Germline lookup yields CDR1 LGHDT and CDR2 YNNKEL (reference sequence). This CDR3 is 15 amino acids long.

This clonotype came up a few times. The chain links TRBV5-5 to TRBJ1-5; TRBD1 matches at 7 bases. With 4 bases clipped from V and 5 bases from J, the junction kept 6 bases outside the gene matches. The CDR3 is 14 amino acids. Germline CDR1 and CDR2: SGHKS and YYEKEE (reference sequence). Here the CDR3 DNA reads TGTGCCAGCAGCGTGGGGGACAGATATCAGCCCCAGCATTTT. This translates into CASSVGDRYQPQHF.

This clonotype was seen more than once but under ten times. In nucleotides, the CDR3 is TGCGCCAGCAGCTCGACAGGGGGACAAGATTATGGCTACACCTTC. This encodes CASSSTGGQDYGYTF. V is TRBV5-1 and J is TRBJ1-2, with 9 positions matching TRBD1. CDR3 length: 15 residues. CDR1 is SGHRS and CDR2 is YFSETQ in the germline V gene. V lost 3 bases to trimming and J lost 5 bases; unmatched junction nucleotides: 8.